This TCR beta chain was identified during a study of cytomegalovirus exposure and HLA in healthy donors. This CDR3 contains 19 residues. J was trimmed by 0 bases and V by 11 bases; bases with no gene match: 20. From germline, CDR1 is ENHRY and CDR2 SYGVKD. Both 60 Vbeta primers and 13 Jbeta primers went into the PCR. Study processing details: Tens of millions of unique TCR beta chains, roughly 11 million shared, were counted in a later analysis. The data were produced by immunoSEQ multiplex PCR, yet TCRdb's version contains in-frame clones alone and is incomplete. The V and J calls and clone size come from that table; D and trimming were worked out from the DNA. The repertoire holds 110,000 or so clones, with over 65% as singletons.

The origin of this receptor is a man aged 40-55 years in good health and CMV-seropositive. Material for sequencing was PBMCs. The V call is TRBV10-3, the J call TRBJ2-7, with 12 nucleotides matching TRBD2. The CDR3 nucleotides are TGTGCCGTTAGGGGAGATGCGGGACTAGCGGGCCTGAGCTCCTACGAGCAGTACTTC. It specifies CAVRGDAGLAGLSSYEQYF.